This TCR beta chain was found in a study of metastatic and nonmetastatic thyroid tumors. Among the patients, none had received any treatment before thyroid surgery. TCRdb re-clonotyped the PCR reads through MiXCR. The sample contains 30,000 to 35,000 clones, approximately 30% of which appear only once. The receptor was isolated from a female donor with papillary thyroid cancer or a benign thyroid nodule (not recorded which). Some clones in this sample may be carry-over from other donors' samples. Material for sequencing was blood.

The CDR3: CASSPGSGRVANTGELFF. The CDR3 bases are TGCGCCAGCAGCCCGGGTAGCGGGAGGGTAGCGAACACCGGGGAGCTGTTTTTT. The chain has TRBV4-1 and TRBJ2-2, with 11 nucleotides matching TRBD2. CDR3 length: 18 amino acids. After removal of 4 bases from V and 0 bases from J, the junction contained 7 bases not matched to a gene. In germline, CDR1 is MGHRA, CDR2 YSYEKL.